This is a list of T cell receptor beta chains from one sample in a study of T cell clonotyping in hematopoietic cell transplantation. Measured with immunoSEQ multiplex PCR; TCRdb has only the in-frame clones, and not every one. The sample lists some 29,000 clones, about four fifths occurring once. The material sequenced was peripheral blood mononuclear cells, taken before stem cell transplant. These receptors were obtained from a man aged 40-55 years with acute myeloid leukemia. Some clones in this sample may be carry-over from other donors' samples. The CDR3 runs from the conserved cysteine through the conserved F or W. The D gene is left open where the match is weak. Expanded clones get a size class; other rows say once, few or many, or leave the size out.

V	D	size	J	CDR3	DNA
TRBV11-3	NA	NA	TRBJ2-1	CASSWWGLADYNEQFF	TGTGCCAGCAGCTGGTGGGGGCTAGCGGACTACAATGAGCAGTTCTTC
TRBV7-9	NA	NA	TRBJ2-5	CASSLGGQIQETQYF	TGTGCCAGCAGCTTAGGTGGACAGATTCAAGAGACCCAGTACTTC
TRBV29-1	NA	NA	TRBJ1-1	CSVVWGLDTEAFF	TGCAGCGTTGTATGGGGGCTGGACACTGAAGCTTTCTTT
TRBV5-6	NA	NA	TRBJ2-7	CASSLLGSSVYEQYF	TGTGCCAGCAGCTTGTTGGGCTCTAGCGTCTACGAGCAGTACTTC
TRBV6-6	NA	NA	TRBJ1-5	CASTLGRTRPQHF	TGTGCCAGCACCCTAGGAAGGACGCGGCCCCAGCATTTT
TRBV7-8	NA	NA	TRBJ2-7	CASSSLTGTASYEQYF	TGTGCCAGCAGCTCCCTCACCGGGACTGCCTCCTACGAGCAGTACTTC
TRBV27	NA	few	TRBJ1-2	CASRDRANYGYTF	TGTGCCAGCAGGGACAGAGCTAACTATGGCTACACCTTC
TRBV7-1	NA	NA	TRBJ1-1	CASSLRSPGQGNTEAFF	TGTGCCAGCAGCTTAAGGTCGCCGGGACAAGGGAACACTGAAGCTTTCTTT
TRBV6-5	NA	NA	TRBJ1-1	CASTIDRNTEAFF	TGTGCCAGCACCATTGACAGGAACACTGAAGCTTTCTTT
TRBV2	NA	NA	TRBJ1-2	CASSEGGSNYGYTF	TGTGCCAGCAGCGAGGGCGGTTCGAACTATGGCTACACCTTC
TRBV5-6	NA	NA	TRBJ2-4	CASSFGGWNIQYF	TGTGCCAGCAGCTTCGGGGGATGGAACATTCAGTACTTC
TRBV30	NA	NA	TRBJ2-1	CAWSVLPGNLGDNEQFF	TGTGCCTGGAGTGTACTCCCCGGGAACCTAGGAGACAATGAGCAGTTCTTC
TRBV5-1	TRBD1	NA	TRBJ2-7	CASRGQGPYEQYF	TGCGCCAGCAGAGGACAGGGGCCCTACGAGCAGTACTTC
TRBV7-6	NA	NA	TRBJ1-1	CASSLGRGNTEAFF	TGTGCCAGCAGCTTAGGTAGGGGGAACACTGAAGCTTTCTTT